These 25 T cell receptor beta chains were all obtained from the same sample, sequenced in a study of cytomegalovirus exposure and HLA in healthy donors. The PCR had 60 Vbeta and 13 Jbeta primers. TCRdb's copy holds only in-frame clones and misses some; the assay was immunoSEQ multiplex PCR. The top ten clones hold roughly 6.3% of a sample with more than 95,000 clones, about three quarters of them seen once. The sequencing input was PBMCs. These receptors all stem from a middle-aged woman in good health and CMV-seronegative.

The chain combines TRBV18 with TRBJ2-7; 7 bases are a match to TRBD1. The V segment lost 3 bases and the J segment 5 bases; nucleotides outside the gene matches: 4. The CDR3 is 13 residues long. Germline V gene data show CDR1 as KGHSH and CDR2 as LQKENI. The CDR3 reads CASSPTGVHEQYF. The CDR3 nucleotides are TGTGCCAGCTCACCTACAGGGGTCCACGAGCAGTACTTC.

Details on this clone: This sample includes further DNA sequences coding for the same CDR3. This chain uses TRBV11-3 with TRBJ2-3; 12 bases map to TRBD2. CDR3 size: 15 residues. Unmatched junction bases numbered 10, after V lost 8 bases and J lost 7 bases. Germline values: CDR1 SGHNT, CDR2 YENEEA. This chain's CDR3 is CASSLTSGRGNTQYF. CDR3 in DNA: TGTGCCAGCTCATTGACTAGCGGGAGAGGTAATACGCAGTATTTT.

The chain uses TRBV25-1 and TRBJ2-5; TRBD2 aligns across 14 bases. J was trimmed by 4 bases and V by 4 bases; bases with no gene match: 5. The CDR3 contains 16 residues. Germline CDR1 reads MGHDK; CDR2 reads SYGVNS. The CDR3 DNA sequence: TGTGCCAGCAGTGGTCAGACTAGCGGGAGGGGAGAGACCCAGTACTTC. Translation: CASSGQTSGRGETQYF.

The table lists this clone with a count of one. V is TRBV18 and J is TRBJ2-7; TRBD2 aligns across 7 bases. Germline loops: CDR1 KGHSH, CDR2 LQKENI. V lost 1 base and J lost 2; bases outside the gene matches: 2. The CDR3 length is 14 residues. CDR3 DNA: TGTGCCAGCTCACCACAGGGGACTACCTACGAGCAGTACTTC. Protein: CASSPQGTTYEQYF.

The J gene is TRBJ2-2, the V gene TRBV4-1; 7 nucleotides match TRBD2. After removal of 4 bases from V and 6 bases from J, the junction contained 17 bases not matched to a gene. Germline loops: CDR1 MGHRA, CDR2 YSYEKL. The CDR3 runs to 18 residues. CDR3 in amino acids: CASSPPAGDGSWSGELFF. DNA of the CDR3: TGCGCCAGCAGCCCCCCGGCGGGGGACGGGAGTTGGTCCGGGGAGCTGTTTTTT.

Comment on this clone: Other nucleotide sequences from this sample produce the same CDR3. This chain uses TRBV7-2 with TRBJ1-1; maybe TRBD1 (5 bases). CDR1 and CDR2 (germline): SGHTA, FQGNSA. V shed 3 bases and J shed 0 bases, with 8 bases lying between them. This CDR3 spans 14 amino acids. The CDR3 coding sequence is TGTGCCAGCAGCTTGGGACTGATGAACACTGAAGCTTTCTTT. Protein product: CASSLGLMNTEAFF.

This clone was seen more than once but under ten times. The gene calls are TRBV13 and TRBJ1-6; D gene uncertain. Trimming shortened V by 4 bases and J by 7 bases, and 11 bases separated the two germline ends. Per germline, CDR1 PRHDT and CDR2 FYEKMQ (reference sequence). CDR3 length: 14 residues. For the CDR3, the DNA is TGTGCCAGCAGCTCCCCCGGGGAGAATTCACCCCTCCACTTT. Translating it yields CASSSPGENSPLHF.

The V and J genes are TRBV4-1 and TRBJ2-7, with TRBD1 identical over 7 bases. Germline trimming cut 1 base from V and 4 bases from J; bases unmatched to any gene: 10. The germline gives CDR1 MGHRA, CDR2 YSYEKL. The length of the CDR3 is 16 residues. The CDR3 region has the DNA TGCGCCAGCAGCCAAGGTAGAGGGGGCCCCTCGTACGAGCAGTACTTC. This gives the protein CASSQGRGGPSYEQYF.

The rearrangement uses TRBV27 and TRBJ2-5, with D tentatively TRBD2 (6 bases). The germline V gene encodes CDR1 MNHEY and CDR2 SMNVEV (reference sequence). V lost 2 bases to trimming and J lost 0 bases, with 10 bases between them. The CDR3 totals 15 residues. Here the CDR3 DNA reads TGTGCCAGCAGTTTAGCGGGGCTGTACCAAGAGACCCAGTACTTC. It is translated as CASSLAGLYQETQYF.

J is TRBJ1-5 and V is TRBV28; D is undetermined. Germline V gene lookup returns CDR1 MDHEN and CDR2 SYDVKM. V shed 7 bases and J shed 7 bases, with 14 bases lying between them. There are 13 residues in the CDR3. The DNA for the CDR3 is TGTGCCAGCATTTCGGTCATGAACCAGCCCCAGCATTTT. Its translation is CASISVMNQPQHF.

This chain links TRBV7-2 with TRBJ1-2; D possibly corresponds to TRBD1 (5 bases). CDR3 length: 11 amino acids. V was pared by 5 bases and J by 6 bases, with 7 bases between. Germline-derived CDR1 and CDR2 are SGHTA and FQGNSA. CDR3 DNA sequence: TGTGCCAGCAGCCCAGGGAATGGCTACACCTTC. Its translation: CASSPGNGYTF.

J is TRBJ2-1 and V is TRBV5-1; 12 bases map to TRBD2. CDR1 is SGHRS, CDR2 YFSETQ, per germline. The CDR3 runs 19 residues. The J segment lost 8 bases and the V segment lost 4 bases, leaving 19 bases of the junction unmatched. The CDR3 protein is CASSASPVSSGRAMDEQFF. In DNA, the CDR3 is TGCGCCAGCAGCGCCTCTCCCGTTTCTAGCGGGAGGGCCATGGATGAGCAGTTCTTC.

V is TRBV5-1 and J is TRBJ1-1; a possible D gene is TRBD1 (5 bases). This CDR3 is built from 14 residues. The V and J ends lost 0 bases and 1 base respectively, with 7 bases between them. Germline CDR1 reads SGHRS; CDR2 reads YFSETQ. CDR3 DNA sequence: TGCGCCAGCAGCTTGGGACAGCAGAACACTGAAGCTTTCTTT. Translating gives CASSLGQQNTEAFF.

The V and J genes are TRBV27 and TRBJ2-3; weak D call: TRBD2 (5 bases). V lost 3 bases and J lost 5, with 12 bases in between. This CDR3 comprises 14 residues. Germline V gene sequence: CDR1 MNHEY, CDR2 SMNVEV (reference sequence). CDR3 in amino acids: CASSLVGAGDTQYF. CDR3 DNA sequence: TGTGCCAGCAGTTTGGTGGGAGCAGGAGATACGCAGTATTTT.

The sample holds a few counts of this clone. V is TRBV28 and J is TRBJ2-5; no clear D gene. Germline V CDR1 and CDR2: MDHEN, SYDVKM. This CDR3 has 11 residues. Trimming pared 3 bases from V and 3 bases from J, leaving 2 bases between. The CDR3: CASSFKETQYF. DNA of the CDR3: TGTGCCAGCAGTTTTAAAGAGACCCAGTACTTC.

This clone has a single count. V gene TRBV7-6 combines with J gene TRBJ2-1; D not certain. V shed 5 bases and J shed 2 bases, with 13 bases lying between them. The CDR3 is made up of 15 amino acids. Germline loops: CDR1 SGHVS, CDR2 FNYEAQ. In nucleotides, the CDR3 is TGTGCCAGCAGCCCCATGGAGTCCCCCTACAATGAGCAGTTCTTC. Translated, it gives CASSPMESPYNEQFF.

This chain connects TRBV4-1 to TRBJ1-4; tentatively, D is TRBD1 (6 bases). The germline gives CDR1 MGHRA, CDR2 YSYEKL. Deletions cut 2 bases from V and 5 bases from J, with 12 bases between. The CDR3 has 15 amino acids. In DNA, the CDR3 is TGCGCCAGCAGCCAAACTCGACAGGCAAATGAAAAACTGTTTTTT. Protein: CASSQTRQANEKLFF.

The chain links TRBV2 to TRBJ2-7, with 7 bases aligning to TRBD1. Per the germline V gene, CDR1 is SNHLY and CDR2 is FYNNEI. CDR3 size: 15 residues. V shed 0 bases, J shed 8 bases, and the junction held 10 bases outside the gene matches. The CDR3 protein is CASSEALRQGGKQYF. CDR3 bases: TGTGCCAGCAGTGAAGCGCTTCGACAGGGCGGCAAGCAGTACTTC.

This clone showed up just once. The chain uses TRBV6-1 and TRBJ2-7, with D possibly TRBD1 on 5 matching bases. Germline values: CDR1 MNHNS, CDR2 SASEGT. The CDR3 extends over 15 amino acids. V lost 3 bases, J lost 2 bases, and 14 bases lay in between. CDR3 coding DNA: TGTGCCAGCAGTGATAGAACAGGTGGACCCTACGAGCAGTACTTC. Amino acid sequence: CASSDRTGGPYEQYF.

The CDR3 region has the DNA TGTGCCAGCAGTTGGACAGGCTTTGTTGGGGCCAACGTCCTGACTTTC. Protein sequence: CASSWTGFVGANVLTF. V and J are TRBV28 and TRBJ2-6; TRBD1 matches 7 bases. Germline loops: CDR1 MDHEN, CDR2 SYDVKM. The trim removed 4 bases at V and 3 bases at J, leaving 6 bases unmatched. The CDR3 contains 16 residues. The complete variable domain, with remaining parts taken from reference TRBV28 and TRBJ2-6, reads DVKVTQSSRYLVKRTGEKVFLECVQDMDHENMFWYRQDPGLGLRLIYFSYDVKMKEKGDIPEGYSVSREKKERFSLILESASTNQTSMYLCASSWTGFVGANVLTFGAGSRLTVL.

This chain links TRBV7-9 with TRBJ2-6; TRBD1 matches at 8 bases. V lost 1 base to trimming and J lost 1 base; unmatched junction nucleotides: 3. Germline loops: CDR1 SEHNR, CDR2 FQNEAQ (reference sequence). This CDR3 contains 17 residues. The CDR3 DNA is TGTGCCAGCAGCTTAGAACAGGGGGAATCTGGGGCCAACGTCCTGACTTTC. Its protein product is CASSLEQGESGANVLTF.

The chain recombines TRBV11-2 with TRBJ1-1; D gene uncertain. V lost 0 bases and J 5 bases, leaving 7 bases between the germline ends. The CDR3 has 13 residues. The germline V gene has CDR1 SGHAT and CDR2 FQNNGV. The CDR3 loop is CASSLDLATEAFF. As DNA, the CDR3 is TGTGCCAGCAGCTTAGATCTAGCAACTGAAGCTTTCTTT.

V is TRBV4-1 and J is TRBJ2-5, with TRBD2 matching 13 bases. Germline CDR1 reads MGHRA; CDR2 reads YSYEKL. The CDR3 is 15 amino acids. V shed 7 bases, J shed 5 bases, and the junction held 7 bases outside the gene matches. The CDR3 coding sequence is TGCGCCAGCACCCTAGGACTAGCGGGAGAGGAGACCCAGTACTTC. The encoded protein is CASTLGLAGEETQYF.

The V gene is TRBV4-3, the J gene TRBJ2-5; 9 nucleotides agree with TRBD2. V shed 0 bases and J 5 bases; nucleotides not matched to a gene: 13. Germline lookup yields CDR1 LGHNA and CDR2 YSLEER. The CDR3 is 18 residues long. The CDR3 is CASSQDTAFSGSGETQYF. CDR3 DNA: TGCGCCAGCAGCCAAGACACCGCCTTTAGCGGGAGCGGGGAGACCCAGTACTTC.

The table lists this clone with a count of one. V gene TRBV6-5 combines with J gene TRBJ2-7; TRBD2 might be the D (6 bases). The CDR3 runs to 12 residues. CDR1 MNHEY and CDR2 SVGAGI come from the germline V gene. The V and J ends lost 6 bases and 4 bases respectively, with 10 bases between them. This chain's CDR3 is CASSGSGYEQYF. CDR3 nucleotides: TGTGCCAGCAGCGGGAGTGGATACGAGCAGTACTTC.